This TCR beta chain came from a study of T cell repertoires in cytomegalovirus infection. Overall study context: Public TCR beta signatures provided an indication of both CMV infection and a matching HLA type.

CDR1 and CDR2 (germline): SGHTA, FQGNSA. CDR3 size: 13 residues. J gave up 5 bases and V 3 bases, and 3 bases lay outside the gene matches. TCRdb reprocessed the reads via MiXCR and lists one record per CDR3 protein. Counted here are over 300,000 distinct CDR3 sequences, 15% to 20% occurring once; the ten biggest clones make up more than 10%. Regarding the study as a whole: There were HLA-C-restricted CMV-specific TCR beta clonotypes dominating the ex vivo response.

This clonotype was found a few times. Its antigen remains unidentified. The receptor was derived from a human donor in good health (CMV status not recorded). Some clones in this sample may be carry-over from other donors' samples. Sequencing was done on a sample of PBMCs. The chain links TRBV7-2 to TRBJ2-7; TRBD1 matches at 8 bases. This CDR3 is CASSFAGGNEQYF. CDR3 DNA sequence: TGTGCCAGCAGCTTCGCAGGGGGCAACGAGCAGTACTTC.